These T cell receptor beta chains were read from a single sample in a study of T cells in Graves' hyperthyroidism and ophthalmopathy. Using its own MiXCR run on the multiplex PCR reads, TCRdb lists one record per CDR3 protein. This table has about 590,000 distinct CDR3 sequences, more than 15% appearing once. Sequencing used blood. The receptors derive from a woman in her twenties or thirties with Graves' hyperthyroidism. The conserved cysteine and the conserved F or W are not part of the CDR3 here. Fields, in order: J gene, V gene, CDR3 protein.

j_gene: TRBJ2-7
v_gene: TRBV2
CDR3aa: ASIHRDSGEQY

j_gene: TRBJ2-1
v_gene: TRBV6-4
CDR3aa: ASSERLAGGINNEQF

j_gene: TRBJ2-7
v_gene: TRBV6-2/TRBV6-3
CDR3aa: ASSNPGLAGNYEQY

j_gene: TRBJ2-1
v_gene: TRBV6-5
CDR3aa: ASSYSFSVDEQF

j_gene: TRBJ2-5
v_gene: TRBV28
CDR3aa: ASSPGTSGLYQETQY

j_gene: TRBJ1-3
v_gene: TRBV10-3
CDR3aa: AISGQGAAGNTIY

j_gene: TRBJ1-4
v_gene: TRBV20-1
CDR3aa: SARSGQGWEKLF

j_gene: TRBJ1-1
v_gene: TRBV3-1
CDR3aa: ASRQYRAPEAF

j_gene: TRBJ2-3
v_gene: TRBV20-1
CDR3aa: SAREGTALVDTQY

j_gene: TRBJ2-7
v_gene: TRBV18
CDR3aa: ASSPRLAALYEQY

j_gene: TRBJ1-1
v_gene: TRBV7-3
CDR3aa: ASSFQGTAEAF

j_gene: TRBJ1-1
v_gene: TRBV15
CDR3aa: ATSLLRWNTEAF

j_gene: TRBJ2-7
v_gene: TRBV7-2
CDR3aa: ASSQDRGLVGGWGDEQY

j_gene: TRBJ2-2
v_gene: TRBV14
CDR3aa: ASSQGGGSMAGELF

j_gene: TRBJ1-6
v_gene: TRBV2
CDR3aa: ASRGQGTYSPLH

j_gene: TRBJ2-7
v_gene: TRBV12-3/TRBV12-4
CDR3aa: ASSSPVSEQY

j_gene: TRBJ1-4
v_gene: TRBV6-1
CDR3aa: ASSEPAGGFFATNEKLF

j_gene: TRBJ2-2
v_gene: TRBV9
CDR3aa: ASSVGWSNTGELF

j_gene: TRBJ2-5
v_gene: TRBV4-3
CDR3aa: ASSQDHGQGGETQY

j_gene: TRBJ2-1
v_gene: TRBV19
CDR3aa: ASSASRDRVYNEQF

j_gene: TRBJ2-3
v_gene: TRBV6-1
CDR3aa: ASTPGQMTDTQY

j_gene: TRBJ2-1
v_gene: TRBV7-2
CDR3aa: ASRDRNYNEQF

j_gene: TRBJ1-1
v_gene: TRBV25-1
CDR3aa: ASSVDRENTEAF

j_gene: TRBJ1-1
v_gene: TRBV30
CDR3aa: AWSPADRRNTEAF

j_gene: TRBJ2-5
v_gene: TRBV11-1
CDR3aa: ASSHPPGGSGFSQETQY

j_gene: TRBJ2-1
v_gene: TRBV12-3/TRBV12-4
CDR3aa: ASSFLRLAGATSSYNEQF

j_gene: TRBJ2-1
v_gene: TRBV7-9
CDR3aa: ASSGITGTSVNNEQF